The clone carrying this TCR beta chain was counted between two and nine times. The antigen is not known. Other DNA sequences of this sample code for an identical CDR3. This sample is part of a study of beta chain features in type 1 diabetes. General study results and limits: Shorter TCRB CDR3s, moderately but significantly so, were found in Type 1 diabetes patients in all four CD4+ subsets. In the patient group, naive, central memory and Treg TCRB repertoires seemed more alike than in the healthy donor group.

The V gene's germline CDR1 is SQVTM and CDR2 ANQGSEA. Deletions cut 1 base from V and 3 bases from J, with 7 bases between. This CDR3 spans 12 amino acids. Of the isolated RNA, all was reverse transcribed, and so the sequenced material was expressed TCRB transcripts. Naive, central memory and regulatory T cell samples produced a mean of approximately 4 million reads. The table came from immunoSEQ multiplex PCR; TCRdb's copy has only in-frame clones and leaves some out. This sample has about 650,000 clones, with over 10% found just once. The chain joins TRBV29-1 to TRBJ2-7; a weak D match, TRBD1 (5 bases). Source material: naive CD4+ T cells from blood. This clonotype was sampled from a man aged 25 to 40 with type 1 diabetes. CDR3 protein: CSVEGQGYEQYF. CDR3 bases: TGCAGCGTTGAAGGCCAGGGCTACGAGCAGTACTTC.